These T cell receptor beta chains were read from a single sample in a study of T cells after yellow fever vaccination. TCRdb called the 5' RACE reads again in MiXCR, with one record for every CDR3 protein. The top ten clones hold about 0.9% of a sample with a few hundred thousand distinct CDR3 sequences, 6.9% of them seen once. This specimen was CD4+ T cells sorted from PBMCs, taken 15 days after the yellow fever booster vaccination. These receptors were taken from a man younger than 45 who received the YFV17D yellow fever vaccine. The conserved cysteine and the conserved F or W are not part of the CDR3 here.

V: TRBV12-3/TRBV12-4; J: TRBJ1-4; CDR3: ASSSNEKLF
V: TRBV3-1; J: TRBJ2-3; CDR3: ASSRNLAATDTQY
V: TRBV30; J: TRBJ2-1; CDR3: AWSPTRTGYPPNEQF
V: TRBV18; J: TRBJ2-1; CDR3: ASSQSAGGPVEQF
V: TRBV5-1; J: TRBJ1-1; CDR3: ASSAPPLNTEAF
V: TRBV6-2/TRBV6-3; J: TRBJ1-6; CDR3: ASSYSGTIGSPLH
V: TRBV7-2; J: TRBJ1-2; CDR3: ASSLARDSYGYT
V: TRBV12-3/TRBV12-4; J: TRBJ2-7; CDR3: ASSLGLRASYEQY
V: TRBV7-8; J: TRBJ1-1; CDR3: ASSLVGKGTEAF
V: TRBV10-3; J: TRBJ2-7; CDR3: AASRGYEQY
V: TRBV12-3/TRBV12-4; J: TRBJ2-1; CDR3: ASSFREPHNEQF
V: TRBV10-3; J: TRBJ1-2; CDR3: AISGPLGLPSTDGYT
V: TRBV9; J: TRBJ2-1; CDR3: ASSVRVDSYNEQF
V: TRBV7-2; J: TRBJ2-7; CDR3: ASSFFPSSYEQY